A selection of T cell receptor beta chains follows, all from one sample in a study of T cell repertoires in cytomegalovirus infection. TCRdb passed the reads through MiXCR, listing each CDR3 protein once. The table has under 600,000 distinct CDR3 sequences, 16% seen once. Sequencing was carried out using CD8+ T cells from PBMCs. Receptors were obtained from a human donor in good health (CMV status not recorded). Some clones in this sample may be carry-over from other donors' samples. Both conserved end residues are part of each CDR3. A D gene is named only where the DNA matches it firmly. Size values are once, few and many counts, or a class for expanded clones, and some rows have none.

abundance	v_gene	j_gene	d_gene	CDR3aa	CDR3nt
few	TRBV15	TRBJ2-5	-	CATSRGPEQETQYF	TGTGCCACCAGCAGAGGTCCGGAGCAAGAGACCCAGTACTTC
few	TRBV6-5	TRBJ2-1	-	CASMGGLGGFYNEQFF	TGTGCCAGCATGGGGGGATTGGGGGGTTTCTACAATGAGCAGTTCTTC
many	TRBV7-9	TRBJ1-6	TRBD1	CASSPGQEEITSPLHF	TGTGCCAGCAGCCCAGGACAGGAAGAGATTACTTCACCCCTCCACTTT
-	TRBV30	TRBJ2-2	TRBD1	CAWSLGTDRTGELFF	TGTGCCTGGAGCCTAGGGACAGATAGGACCGGGGAGCTGTTTTTT
-	TRBV6-5	TRBJ1-6	-	CASSYSFETASDSYNSPLHF	TGTGCCAGCAGTTACTCCTTTGAGACAGCTTCGGACTCCTATAATTCACCCCTCCACTTT
many	TRBV7-2	TRBJ1-4	-	CASSFRTGGEKLFF	TGTGCCAGCAGCTTTCGGACCGGTGGGGAAAAACTGTTTTTT
few	TRBV4-1	TRBJ1-1	-	CASSQPYRNGNTEAFF	TGCGCCAGCAGCCAACCGTACAGGAATGGGAACACTGAAGCTTTCTTT
-	TRBV20-1	TRBJ2-2	TRBD2	CSARDGRGGHRELFF	TGCAGTGCTAGAGATGGGCGGGGGGGCCACCGGGAGCTGTTTTTT
-	TRBV15	TRBJ1-1	-	CATSPREQRDEAFF	TGTGCCACCAGCCCCAGAGAGCAGCGGGATGAAGCTTTCTTT
many	TRBV28	TRBJ2-3	TRBD1	CASSFGIDRGTDTQYF	TGTGCCAGCAGTTTCGGTATAGACAGGGGCACAGATACGCAGTATTTT
-	TRBV28	TRBJ1-2	TRBD1	CASSLRVGTGGLRGYGYTF	TGTGCCAGCAGTTTAAGAGTGGGGACAGGGGGGCTAAGGGGCTATGGCTACACCTTC
few	TRBV15	TRBJ2-1	-	CATSRERRLRDNEQFF	TGTGCCACCAGCAGAGAACGGAGACTCAGAGATAATGAGCAGTTCTTC
-	TRBV24-1	TRBJ1-5	-	CATSDSTHSNQPQHF	TGTGCCACCAGTGACTCGACGCATAGCAATCAGCCCCAGCATTTT
many	TRBV12-3/TRBV12-4	TRBJ2-2	-	CASRGFTGQNTGELFF	TGTGCCAGCAGGGGGTTTACCGGTCAGAACACCGGGGAGCTGTTTTTT
few	TRBV7-3	TRBJ2-5	-	CASSLRVTGETQYF	TGTGCCAGCAGCTTACGGGTTACGGGGGAGACCCAGTACTTC
few	TRBV9	TRBJ2-3	-	CASSVYALGLRDTQYF	TGTGCCAGCAGCGTATATGCGTTGGGCTTGAGAGATACGCAGTATTTT